This entry lists 28 T cell receptor beta chains sequenced from one sample in a study of spatial heterogeneity in lung cancer. Using its own MiXCR run on the 5' RACE reads, TCRdb lists one record per CDR3 protein. The sample includes about 22,000 distinct CDR3 sequences, about 4.5% of them seen just once. Time point reported: sample taken at primary tumor resection. Frozen PBMC, nontumor lung or tumor provided whole RNA, which was sequenced unsorted. The starting material was PBMCs, obtained at surgery. The receptor source for this set is a male donor with early-stage non-small cell lung cancer.

This clonotype turned up a few times. For the CDR3, the DNA is TGTGCCAGCAGCTGGACAGGTAATCAGCCCCAGCATTTT. Protein: CASSWTGNQPQHF. J is TRBJ1-5 and V is TRBV3-1; the match to TRBD1 covers 7 bases. This CDR3 comprises 13 residues. Germline V gene lookup returns CDR1 LGHDT and CDR2 YNNKEL (reference sequence). V shed 5 bases and J 4 bases; nucleotides not matched to a gene: 2.

This clonotype was counted ten times or more. The rearrangement links TRBV12-3 or TRBV12-4 to TRBJ1-4; 8 positions match TRBD1. The CDR3 sequence is 13 residues long. J lost 7 bases, V lost 6 bases, and 4 bases had no gene match. CDR3 loop: CASRDRAAEKLFF. In DNA, the CDR3 is TGTGCCAGCAGGGACAGGGCGGCTGAAAAACTGTTTTTT.

This clonotype was counted ten times or more. V usage is TRBV24-1 and J usage is TRBJ1-5; D remains ambiguous. The CDR3 has 14 amino acids. Per the germline V gene, CDR1 is KGHDR and CDR2 is SFDVKD. V lost 2 bases and J 6 bases, leaving 10 bases between the germline ends. This chain's CDR3 is CATSDSRPGQPQHF. DNA for the CDR3: TGTGCCACCAGTGATTCCCGACCGGGTCAGCCCCAGCATTTT.

This CDR3 reads CASSFGQGFYEQYF. The CDR3 coding sequence is TGTGCCAGCAGCTTCGGGCAGGGTTTCTACGAGCAGTACTTC. The V call is TRBV7-9, the J call TRBJ2-7; tentatively, D is TRBD1 (5 bases). Germline assignment: CDR1 SEHNR and CDR2 FQNEAQ (reference sequence). The CDR3 consists of 14 residues. With 3 bases removed from V and 3 bases from J, the gap between germline ends came to 12 bases.

The V and J genes are TRBV12-3 or TRBV12-4 and TRBJ2-3; TRBD2 agrees at 10 bases. The CDR3 length is 15 residues. Trimming cost V 6 bases and J 3 bases; bases outside gene matches: 6. CDR3 sequence: CASRTSGGATDTQYF. DNA for the CDR3: TGTGCCAGCAGGACGAGCGGGGGGGCTACAGATACGCAGTATTTT.

At least ten counts were recorded for this clonotype. CDR3: CASSPSRDRGYQPQHF. The CDR3 DNA reads as TGTGCCAGCAGTCCAAGCCGGGACAGAGGCTATCAGCCCCAGCATTTT. The V gene is TRBV6-5, the J gene TRBJ1-5, with TRBD1 identical over 7 bases. Germline CDR1 reads MNHEY; CDR2 reads SVGAGI. Trimming took 5 bases from V and 5 from J; bases not matched to a gene: 12. There are 16 residues in the CDR3.

This clonotype was counted at least ten times. The chain uses TRBV19 and TRBJ2-3; 7 nucleotides match TRBD1. CDR3 length equals 15 residues. The germline gives CDR1 LNHDA, CDR2 SQIVND (reference sequence). The trim removed 3 bases at V and 3 bases at J, leaving 6 bases unmatched. CDR3 nucleotides: TGTGCCAGTAGTATGGACAGGTGGGGGACAGATACGCAGTATTTT. Residues: CASSMDRWGTDTQYF.

This clonotype was recorded at least ten times. The chain uses TRBV7-9 and TRBJ2-5; weak D call: TRBD1 (5 bases). CDR3 length equals 15 residues. Germline-derived CDR1 and CDR2 are SEHNR and FQNEAQ (reference sequence). With 5 bases removed from V and 7 bases from J, the gap between germline ends came to 20 bases. The CDR3 here is CASSPWVRSQGTQYF. CDR3 nucleotide sequence: TGTGCCAGCAGCCCATGGGTCCGATCCCAGGGGACCCAGTACTTC.

This clonotype was recorded many times. This chain connects TRBV11-2 to TRBJ2-1, with 11 bases matching TRBD2. The J segment lost 1 base and the V segment lost 5 bases, leaving 4 bases of the junction unmatched. Germline assignment: CDR1 SGHAT and CDR2 FQNNGV. This CDR3 contains 16 residues. The CDR3: CASSELAGGSYNEQFF. CDR3 in DNA: TGTGCCAGCAGCGAGCTAGCGGGGGGATCCTACAATGAGCAGTTCTTC.

This clonotype appeared many times. This chain connects TRBV2 to TRBJ1-1; D call uncertain. From germline, CDR1 is SNHLY and CDR2 FYNNEI. Between the trimmed V and J ends, which lost 3 bases and 5 bases, there was a span of 10 bases. The CDR3 contains 13 residues. The CDR3 here is CASSDNWGTEAFF. The CDR3 DNA sequence: TGTGCCAGCAGTGATAACTGGGGAACTGAAGCTTTCTTT.

This clonotype was observed at least ten times. The V call is TRBV19, the J call TRBJ2-1; the match to TRBD2 covers 7 bases. Germline assignment: CDR1 LNHDA and CDR2 SQIVND (reference sequence). The ends lost 5 bases at V and 9 bases at J; junction bases unmatched: 13. The CDR3 is made up of 15 amino acids. The CDR3 loop reads CASSSGAGSPGEQFF. The CDR3 DNA reads as TGTGCCAGTAGTTCGGGAGCGGGGTCCCCGGGTGAGCAGTTCTTC.

This clonotype was seen at least ten times. This sequence joins TRBV7-9 and TRBJ2-5; D may correspond to TRBD1 or TRBD2 (5 bases each). The CDR3 runs to 15 residues. Germline lookup yields CDR1 SEHNR and CDR2 FQNEAQ (reference sequence). V shed 5 bases and J shed 5 bases, with 18 bases lying between them. The CDR3 region is CASSPSPGRLETQYF. The CDR3 region has the DNA TGTGCCAGCAGCCCGTCTCCGGGGCGGTTGGAGACCCAGTACTTC.

The table lists this clonotype with many counts. The chain combines TRBV28 with TRBJ2-7, with a possible D match to TRBD2 (5 bases). The CDR3 extends over 14 amino acids. CDR1 and CDR2 (germline): MDHEN, SYDVKM. The V end lost 8 bases, the J end lost 3 bases, and 17 bases lay between the germline ends. The CDR3 DNA follows: TGTGCCAGCGGTCTTCAGGCTAGCAGCTACGAGCAGTACTTC. It encodes CASGLQASSYEQYF.

The J gene is TRBJ2-6, the V gene TRBV19; D is unresolved. CDR1 is LNHDA and CDR2 is SQIVND in the germline V gene (reference sequence). CDR3 length: 14 amino acids. V dropped 5 bases and J dropped 3 bases, with 8 bases sitting between them. The CDR3 bases are TGTGCCAGTAGTCGAGGTTTTGGGGCCAACGTCCTGACTTTC. This gives the protein CASSRGFGANVLTF.

This clonotype was seen repeatedly, ten times or more. The chain uses TRBV6-5 and TRBJ2-1; 14 bases map to TRBD2. This CDR3 contains 16 residues. J gave up 8 bases and V 5 bases, and 8 bases lay outside the gene matches. Germline V gene lookup returns CDR1 MNHEY and CDR2 SVGAGI. CDR3 sequence: CASSRRLAGGYHEQFF. As DNA, the CDR3 is TGTGCCAGCAGTCGAAGACTAGCGGGAGGGTACCATGAGCAGTTCTTC.

This clonotype was observed many times. The chain uses TRBV5-1 and TRBJ2-7; 7 bases match TRBD1. V lost 4 bases and J lost 2; bases outside the gene matches: 3. The CDR3 is made up of 13 amino acids. Looked up from germline, CDR1 is SGHRS and CDR2 is YFSETQ. The CDR3 is CASSPGTAYEQYF. The DNA of the CDR3 is TGCGCCAGCAGCCCCGGGACAGCCTACGAGCAGTACTTC.

This clonotype was recorded at least ten times. The CDR3 loop is CASSLGSGARELFF. The CDR3 DNA follows: TGCGCCAGCAGCTTGGGATCGGGGGCGCGGGAGCTGTTTTTT. The genes are TRBV5-1 and TRBJ2-2; D may be TRBD1 or TRBD2 (6 bases each). Trimming removed 0 bases from V and 9 bases from J, with 12 bases in between. The CDR3 runs 14 residues. Per the germline V gene, CDR1 is SGHRS and CDR2 is YFSETQ.

Many counts were recorded for this clonotype. The gene calls are TRBV27 and TRBJ2-7; 7 nucleotides match TRBD2. The germline CDR1 and CDR2 sequences are MNHEY and SMNVEV (reference sequence). The length of the CDR3 is 13 residues. The V segment lost 10 bases and the J segment 7 bases; nucleotides outside the gene matches: 13. The CDR3 bases are TGTGCCAACGACGGGGCGGGGGTTGGGGAGCAGTACTTC. Residues: CANDGAGVGEQYF.

This clonotype was counted a few times. The CDR3 protein is CASYPAGSETQYF. DNA of the CDR3: TGTGCCAGCTATCCCGCCGGATCAGAGACCCAGTACTTC. The J gene is TRBJ2-5, the V gene TRBV6-6, with unresolved D. The CDR3 is 13 residues long. V lost 8 bases and J lost 4, with 14 bases in between. Per germline, CDR1 MNHNY and CDR2 SVGAGI (reference sequence).

In its sample, this clonotype was seen many times. This rearrangement joins TRBV29-1 to TRBJ2-2; D is uncertain. V was shortened by 6 bases and J by 0 bases, with 11 bases between the two germline ends. CDR3 length: 14 residues. The germline V gene has CDR1 SQVTM and CDR2 ANQGSEA. The CDR3 is CSVRTLANTGELFF. For the CDR3, the DNA is TGCAGCGTCAGGACCCTAGCGAACACCGGGGAGCTGTTTTTT.

This clonotype was counted many times. The chain links TRBV27 to TRBJ2-6, with TRBD1 matching over 8 bases. Germline lookup yields CDR1 MNHEY and CDR2 SMNVEV (reference sequence). This CDR3 region has 15 residues. Trimming removed 5 bases from V and 2 bases from J; junction bases left unmatched: 2. The CDR3 sequence: CASSTTGAGANVLTF. The DNA for the CDR3 is TGTGCCAGCAGTACGACAGGGGCTGGGGCCAACGTCCTGACTTTC.

Ten or more counts support this clonotype. V gene TRBV6-2 or TRBV6-3 combines with J gene TRBJ2-1; D remains unclear. Trimming took off 3 bases at V and 10 bases at J, with 7 bases between the two ends. CDR1 and CDR2 from the germline V gene are MNHEY and SVGEGT. The CDR3 loop spans 11 amino acids. Here the CDR3 DNA reads TGTGCCAGCAGTTATCGGTTGGAGCAGTTCTTC. It encodes CASSYRLEQFF.

This clonotype was detected ten times or more. The chain combines TRBV20-1 with TRBJ2-1; 12 positions match TRBD2. Trimming cost V 6 bases and J 9 bases; bases outside gene matches: 6. Germline V gene sequence: CDR1 DFQATT, CDR2 SNEGSKA (reference sequence). The length of the CDR3 is 13 residues. The CDR3 reads CSARLAGAGEQFF. The CDR3, as DNA: TGCAGTGCGAGACTAGCGGGAGCGGGTGAGCAGTTCTTC.

This clonotype was detected many times. The gene calls are TRBV29-1 and TRBJ2-5; TRBD1 matches 8 bases. Germline V gene lookup returns CDR1 SQVTM and CDR2 ANQGSEA. V lost 4 bases, J lost 1 base, and 8 bases stayed unmatched. This CDR3 has 15 residues. CDR3 region: CSVVRDRYIQETQYF. The CDR3 DNA is TGCAGCGTTGTTCGGGACAGGTACATCCAAGAGACCCAGTACTTC.

This clonotype has ten or more counts. J is TRBJ2-1 and V is TRBV12-3 or TRBV12-4; TRBD2 is a possible D gene (6 bases). There are 13 residues in the CDR3. Trimming stripped 8 bases from V and 1 base from J, with 9 bases between. This CDR3 is CASRGISYNEQFF. In DNA, the CDR3 is TGTGCCAGCCGGGGGATTTCCTACAATGAGCAGTTCTTC.

This clonotype has a count of ten or more. This chain connects TRBV7-9 to TRBJ1-4; TRBD1 might be the D (6 bases). V lost 5 bases to trimming and J lost 2 bases, with 9 bases between them. Germline CDR1 reads SEHNR; CDR2 reads FQNEAQ (reference sequence). There are 14 residues in the CDR3. CDR3 in amino acids: CASSRGGTNEKLFF. The DNA of the CDR3 is TGTGCCAGCAGCCGCGGGGGCACTAATGAAAAACTGTTTTTT.

This clonotype was picked up many times. The CDR3 nucleotides read TGTGCCAGCAGCTTAGGACGAGGTAGCGGGGAATACGAGCAGTACTTC. It is translated as CASSLGRGSGEYEQYF. This chain connects TRBV7-9 to TRBJ2-7, with 8 bases matching TRBD2. The CDR3 sequence is 16 residues long. V dropped 1 base and J dropped 4; count of bases not matched to a gene: 9. Germline assignment: CDR1 SEHNR and CDR2 FQNEAQ (reference sequence).

This clonotype was detected ten times or more. CDR3 amino acids: CASRKGTGELFF. CDR3 coding DNA: TGTGCCAGCAGGAAGGGGACCGGGGAGCTGTTTTTT. The chain uses TRBV6-5 and TRBJ2-2; D perhaps matches TRBD1 (5 bases). Per the germline V gene, CDR1 is MNHEY and CDR2 is SVGAGI. CDR3 length: 12 residues. V was cut by 6 bases and J by 5 bases, with 7 bases left in between.